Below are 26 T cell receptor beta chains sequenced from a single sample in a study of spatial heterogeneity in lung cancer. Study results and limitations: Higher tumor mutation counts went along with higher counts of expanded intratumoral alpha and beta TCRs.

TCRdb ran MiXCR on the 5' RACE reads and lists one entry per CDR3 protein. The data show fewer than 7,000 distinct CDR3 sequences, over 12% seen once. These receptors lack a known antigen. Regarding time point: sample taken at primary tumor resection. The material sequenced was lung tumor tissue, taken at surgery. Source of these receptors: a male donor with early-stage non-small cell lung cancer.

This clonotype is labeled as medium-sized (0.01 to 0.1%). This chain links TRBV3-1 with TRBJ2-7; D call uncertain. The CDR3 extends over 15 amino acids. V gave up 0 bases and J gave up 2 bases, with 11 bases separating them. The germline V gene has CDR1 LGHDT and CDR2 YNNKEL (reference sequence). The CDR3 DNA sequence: TGTGCCAGCAGCCAAGATTTGGACGGTACCTACGAGCAGTACTTC. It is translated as CASSQDLDGTYEQYF.

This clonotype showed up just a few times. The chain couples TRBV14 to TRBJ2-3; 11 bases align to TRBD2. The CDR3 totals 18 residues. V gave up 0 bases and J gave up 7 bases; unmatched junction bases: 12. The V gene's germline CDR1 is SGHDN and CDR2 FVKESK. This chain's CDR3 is CASSQDPVSGRALYTQYF. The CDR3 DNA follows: TGTGCCAGCAGCCAAGACCCGGTTAGCGGGAGGGCCCTGTATACGCAGTATTTT.

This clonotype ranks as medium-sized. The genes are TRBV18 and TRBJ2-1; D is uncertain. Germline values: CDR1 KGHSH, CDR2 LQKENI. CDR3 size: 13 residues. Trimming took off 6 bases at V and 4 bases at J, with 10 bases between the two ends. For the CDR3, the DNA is TGTGCCAGCTCCCCCGTAGGGTACAATGAGCAGTTCTTC. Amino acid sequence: CASSPVGYNEQFF.

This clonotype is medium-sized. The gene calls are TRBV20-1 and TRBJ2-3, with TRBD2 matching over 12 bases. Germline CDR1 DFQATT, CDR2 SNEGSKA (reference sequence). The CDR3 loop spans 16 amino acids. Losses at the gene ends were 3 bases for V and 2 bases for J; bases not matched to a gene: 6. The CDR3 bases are TGCAGTGCTAGTAGACTAGCGGGAGTGTACACAGATACGCAGTATTTT. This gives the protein CSASRLAGVYTDTQYF.

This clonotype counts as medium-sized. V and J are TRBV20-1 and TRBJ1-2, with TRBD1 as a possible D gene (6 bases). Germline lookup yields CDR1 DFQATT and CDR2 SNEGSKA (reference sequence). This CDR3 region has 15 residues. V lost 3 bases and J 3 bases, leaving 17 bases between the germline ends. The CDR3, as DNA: TGCAGTGCTAGCCACCGGGGGCGCGGTGACTATGGCTACACCTTC. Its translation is CSASHRGRGDYGYTF.

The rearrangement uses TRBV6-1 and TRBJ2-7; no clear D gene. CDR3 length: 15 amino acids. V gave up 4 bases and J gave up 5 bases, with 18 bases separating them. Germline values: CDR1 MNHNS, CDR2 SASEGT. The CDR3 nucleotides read TGTGCCAGCAGTGCTCCCTTACGGACGGCGAACGAGCAGTACTTC. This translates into CASSAPLRTANEQYF.

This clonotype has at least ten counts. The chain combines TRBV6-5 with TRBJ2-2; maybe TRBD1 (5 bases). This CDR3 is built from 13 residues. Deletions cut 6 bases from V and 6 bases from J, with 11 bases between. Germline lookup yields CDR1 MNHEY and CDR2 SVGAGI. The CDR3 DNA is TGTGCCAGCAGCCCCAGGGTTGCCGGGGAGCTGTTTTTT. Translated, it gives CASSPRVAGELFF.

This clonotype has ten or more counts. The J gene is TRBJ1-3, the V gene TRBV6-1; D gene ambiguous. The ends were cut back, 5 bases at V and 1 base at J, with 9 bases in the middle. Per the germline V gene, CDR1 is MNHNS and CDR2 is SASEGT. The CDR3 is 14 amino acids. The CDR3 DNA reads TGTGCCAGCAGTACCGGACTGTCTGGAAACACCATATATTTT. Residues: CASSTGLSGNTIYF.

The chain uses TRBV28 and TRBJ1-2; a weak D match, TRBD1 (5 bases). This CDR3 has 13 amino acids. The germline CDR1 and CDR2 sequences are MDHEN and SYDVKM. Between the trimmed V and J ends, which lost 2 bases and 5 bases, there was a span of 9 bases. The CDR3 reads CASSLRGRYGYTF. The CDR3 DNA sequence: TGTGCCAGCAGTTTAAGGGGACGGTATGGCTACACCTTC.

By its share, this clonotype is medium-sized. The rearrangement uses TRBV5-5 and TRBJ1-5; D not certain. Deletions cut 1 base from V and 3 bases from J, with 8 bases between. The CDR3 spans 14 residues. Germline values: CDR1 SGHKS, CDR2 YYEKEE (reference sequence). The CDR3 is CASSLRADNQPQHF. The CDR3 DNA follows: TGTGCCAGCAGCTTGAGGGCAGACAATCAGCCCCAGCATTTT.

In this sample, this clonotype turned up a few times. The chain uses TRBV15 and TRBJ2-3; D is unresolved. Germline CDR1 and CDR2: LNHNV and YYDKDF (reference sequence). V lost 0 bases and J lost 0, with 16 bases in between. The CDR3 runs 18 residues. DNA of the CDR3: TGTGCCACCAGCAGAGAAAGTCGGGCGGTATCTAGCACAGATACGCAGTATTTT. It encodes CATSRESRAVSSTDTQYF. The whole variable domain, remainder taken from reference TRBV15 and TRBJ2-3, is DAMVIQNPRYQVTQFGKPVTLSCSQTLNHNVMYWYQQKSSQAPKLLFHYYDKDFNNEADTPDNFQSRRPNTSFCFLDIRSPGLGDTAMYLCATSRESRAVSSTDTQYFGPGTRLTVL.

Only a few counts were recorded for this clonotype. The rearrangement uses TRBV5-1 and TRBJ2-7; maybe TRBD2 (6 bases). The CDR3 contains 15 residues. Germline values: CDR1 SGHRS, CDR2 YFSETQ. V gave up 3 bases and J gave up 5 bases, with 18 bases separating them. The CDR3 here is CASSSRDLVPHEQYF. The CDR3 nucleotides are TGCGCCAGCAGCTCGAGGGACTTGGTTCCCCACGAGCAGTACTTC.

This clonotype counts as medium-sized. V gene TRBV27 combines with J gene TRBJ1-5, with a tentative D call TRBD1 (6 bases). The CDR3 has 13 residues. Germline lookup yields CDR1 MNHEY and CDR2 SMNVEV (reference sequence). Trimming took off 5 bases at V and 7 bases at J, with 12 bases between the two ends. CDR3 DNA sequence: TGTGCCAGCAGTCAGGGGTCTGGGCAGCCCCAGCATTTT. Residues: CASSQGSGQPQHF.

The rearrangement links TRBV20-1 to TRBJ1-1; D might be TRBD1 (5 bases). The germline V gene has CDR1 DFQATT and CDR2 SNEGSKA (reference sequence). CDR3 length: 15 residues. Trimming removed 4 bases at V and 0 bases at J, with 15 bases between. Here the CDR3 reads CSAIKRDLMNTEAFF. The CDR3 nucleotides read TGCAGTGCTATAAAGAGGGACCTAATGAACACTGAAGCTTTCTTT.

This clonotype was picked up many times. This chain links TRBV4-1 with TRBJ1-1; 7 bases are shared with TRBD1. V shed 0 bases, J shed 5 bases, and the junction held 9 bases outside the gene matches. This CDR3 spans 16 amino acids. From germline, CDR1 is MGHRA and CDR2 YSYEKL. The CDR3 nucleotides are TGCGCCAGCAGCCAAGATCCCAACAGGGGTGGGACTGAAGCTTTCTTT. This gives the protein CASSQDPNRGGTEAFF.

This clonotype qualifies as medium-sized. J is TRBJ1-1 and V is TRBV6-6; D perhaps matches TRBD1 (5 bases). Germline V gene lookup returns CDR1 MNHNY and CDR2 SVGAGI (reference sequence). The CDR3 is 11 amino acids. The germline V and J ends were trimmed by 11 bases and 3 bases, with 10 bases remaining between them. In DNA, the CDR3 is TGTGCCGTACGGGGCTACACTGAAGCTTTCTTT. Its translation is CAVRGYTEAFF.

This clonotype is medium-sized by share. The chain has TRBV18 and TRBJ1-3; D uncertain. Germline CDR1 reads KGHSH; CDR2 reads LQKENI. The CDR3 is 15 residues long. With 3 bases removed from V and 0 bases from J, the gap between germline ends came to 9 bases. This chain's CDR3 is CASSPGASSGNTIYF. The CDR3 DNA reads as TGTGCCAGCTCACCGGGAGCCAGCTCTGGAAACACCATATATTTT.

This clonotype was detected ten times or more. The CDR3, as DNA: TGTGCCAGCAGCCAAGAGTTCGTCTACGAGCAGTACTTC. Translating gives CASSQEFVYEQYF. The chain links TRBV3-1 to TRBJ2-7; D remains unclear. Per germline, CDR1 LGHDT and CDR2 YNNKEL (reference sequence). The CDR3 runs 13 residues. The V end was cut by 0 bases, the J end by 3 bases, with 6 bases between.

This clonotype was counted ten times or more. The CDR3 loop reads CSVGFGSEQYF. The DNA of the CDR3 is TGCAGCGTTGGGTTCGGGAGCGAGCAGTACTTC. This rearrangement joins TRBV29-1 to TRBJ2-7, with a weak D call TRBD2 (6 bases). The CDR3 length is 11 residues. V was trimmed by 4 bases and J by 6 bases, leaving 10 bases between them. CDR1 and CDR2 (germline): SQVTM, ANQGSEA.

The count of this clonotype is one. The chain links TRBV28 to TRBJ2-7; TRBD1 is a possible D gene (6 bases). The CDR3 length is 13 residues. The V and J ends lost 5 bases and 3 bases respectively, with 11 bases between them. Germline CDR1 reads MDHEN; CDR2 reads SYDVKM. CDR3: CASSRTGFYEQYF. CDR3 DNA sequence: TGTGCCAGCAGTAGAACAGGGTTCTACGAGCAGTACTTC.

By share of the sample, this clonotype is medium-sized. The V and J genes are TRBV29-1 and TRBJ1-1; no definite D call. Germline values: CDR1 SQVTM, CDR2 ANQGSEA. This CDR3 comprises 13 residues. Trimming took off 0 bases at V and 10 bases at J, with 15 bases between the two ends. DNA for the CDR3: TGCAGCGTTGAAGATCGGGGTGGGAGCTCAGCTTTCTTT. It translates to CSVEDRGGSSAFF.

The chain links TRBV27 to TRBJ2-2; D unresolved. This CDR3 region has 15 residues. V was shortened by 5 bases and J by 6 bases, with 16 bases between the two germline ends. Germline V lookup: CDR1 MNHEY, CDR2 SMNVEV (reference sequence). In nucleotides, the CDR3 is TGTGCCAGCAGTGAAGTCCTAGGCAACGCCGGGGAGCTGTTTTTT. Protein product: CASSEVLGNAGELFF.

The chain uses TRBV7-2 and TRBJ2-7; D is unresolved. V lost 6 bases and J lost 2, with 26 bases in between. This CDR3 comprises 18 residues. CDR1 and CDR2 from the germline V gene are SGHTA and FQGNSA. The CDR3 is CASSYKTPGPPNPYEQYF. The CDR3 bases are TGTGCCAGCAGTTACAAAACCCCGGGCCCCCCGAATCCCTACGAGCAGTACTTC.

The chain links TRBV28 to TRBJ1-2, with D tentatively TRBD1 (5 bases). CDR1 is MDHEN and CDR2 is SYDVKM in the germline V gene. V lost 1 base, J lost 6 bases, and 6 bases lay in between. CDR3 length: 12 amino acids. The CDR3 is CASSLFRDGYTF. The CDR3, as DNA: TGTGCCAGCAGTTTATTCAGGGATGGCTACACCTTC.

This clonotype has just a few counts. The CDR3: CASTALYEQYF. Here the CDR3 DNA reads TGTGCCAGCACCGCCCTCTACGAGCAGTACTTC. V gene TRBV6-2 or TRBV6-3 combines with J gene TRBJ2-7; D is uncertain. The germline CDR1 and CDR2 sequences are MNHEY and SVGEGT. V was cut by 7 bases and J by 3 bases, with 7 bases left in between. This CDR3 region has 11 residues.

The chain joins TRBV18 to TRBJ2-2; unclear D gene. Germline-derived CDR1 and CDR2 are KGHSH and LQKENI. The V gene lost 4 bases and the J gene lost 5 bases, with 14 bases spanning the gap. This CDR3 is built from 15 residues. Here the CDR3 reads CASSRDPWRTGELFF. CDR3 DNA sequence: TGTGCCAGCTCACGAGACCCCTGGCGTACCGGGGAGCTGTTTTTT.